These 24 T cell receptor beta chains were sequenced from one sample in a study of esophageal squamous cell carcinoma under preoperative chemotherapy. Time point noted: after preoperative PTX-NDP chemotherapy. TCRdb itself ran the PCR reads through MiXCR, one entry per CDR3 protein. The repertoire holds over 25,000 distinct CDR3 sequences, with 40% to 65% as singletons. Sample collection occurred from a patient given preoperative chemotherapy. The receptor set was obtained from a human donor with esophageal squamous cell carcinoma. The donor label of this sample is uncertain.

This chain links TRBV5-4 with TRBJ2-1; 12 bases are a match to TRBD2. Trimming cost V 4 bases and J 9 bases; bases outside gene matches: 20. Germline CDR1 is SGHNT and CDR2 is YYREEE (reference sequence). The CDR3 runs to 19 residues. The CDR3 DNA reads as TGTGCCAGCAGCCTACCCTTACTAGCGGGGGGCAACGCACCTGGTGAGCAGTTCTTC. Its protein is CASSLPLLAGGNAPGEQFF.

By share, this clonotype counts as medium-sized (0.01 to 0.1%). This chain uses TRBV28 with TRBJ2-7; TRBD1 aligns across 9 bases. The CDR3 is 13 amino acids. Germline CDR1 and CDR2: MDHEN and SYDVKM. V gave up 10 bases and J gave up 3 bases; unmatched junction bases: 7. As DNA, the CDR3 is TGTGCCACCAAGGGACAGGGTAACTACGAGCAGTACTTC. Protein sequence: CATKGQGNYEQYF.

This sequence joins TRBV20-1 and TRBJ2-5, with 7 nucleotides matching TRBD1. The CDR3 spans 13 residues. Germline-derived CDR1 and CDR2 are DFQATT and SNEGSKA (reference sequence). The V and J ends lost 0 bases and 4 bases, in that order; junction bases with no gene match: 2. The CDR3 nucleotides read TGCAGTGCTAGAGAGGCAGGGGGAGAGACCCAGTACTTC. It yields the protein CSAREAGGETQYF.

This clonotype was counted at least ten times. In DNA form, the CDR3 reads TGTGCCAGCAGCGCCTCCCGGGCCAGACAAGAGACCCAGTACTTC. Protein: CASSASRARQETQYF. V usage is TRBV7-2 and J usage is TRBJ2-5; the D is unclear. The germline CDR1 and CDR2 sequences are SGHTA and FQGNSA. The CDR3 consists of 15 residues. V was shortened by 5 bases and J by 2 bases, with 15 bases between the two germline ends.

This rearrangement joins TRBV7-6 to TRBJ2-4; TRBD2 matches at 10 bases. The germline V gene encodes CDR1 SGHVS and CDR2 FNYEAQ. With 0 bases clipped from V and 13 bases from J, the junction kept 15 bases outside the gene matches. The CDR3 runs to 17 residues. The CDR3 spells CASSLATSGTFPGEQYF. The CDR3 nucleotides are TGTGCCAGCAGCTTAGCCACTAGCGGGACCTTCCCTGGGGAGCAGTACTTC.

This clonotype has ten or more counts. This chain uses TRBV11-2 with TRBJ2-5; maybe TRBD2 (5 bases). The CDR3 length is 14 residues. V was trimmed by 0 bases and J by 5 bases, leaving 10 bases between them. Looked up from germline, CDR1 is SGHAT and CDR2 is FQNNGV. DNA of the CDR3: TGTGCCAGCAGCTTAGATGGACCGGGGGAGACCCAGTACTTC. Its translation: CASSLDGPGETQYF. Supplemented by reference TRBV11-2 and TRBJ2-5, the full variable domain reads EAGVAQSPRYKIIEKRQSVAFWCNPISGHATLYWYQQILGQGPKLLIQFQNNGVVDDSQLPKDRFSAERLKGVDSTLKIQPAKLEDSAVYLCASSLDGPGETQYFGPGTRLLVL.

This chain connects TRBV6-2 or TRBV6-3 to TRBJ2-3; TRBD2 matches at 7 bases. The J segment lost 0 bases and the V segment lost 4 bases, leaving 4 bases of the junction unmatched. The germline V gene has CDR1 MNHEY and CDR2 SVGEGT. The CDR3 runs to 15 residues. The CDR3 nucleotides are TGTGCCAGCAGTTGGGGGGGGGATAGCACAGATACGCAGTATTTT. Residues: CASSWGGDSTDTQYF.

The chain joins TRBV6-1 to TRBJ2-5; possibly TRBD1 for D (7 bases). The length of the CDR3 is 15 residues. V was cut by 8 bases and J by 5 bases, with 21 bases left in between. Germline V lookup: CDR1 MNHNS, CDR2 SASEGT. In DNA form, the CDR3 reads TGTGCCAGCCATTATAGAGGGGGCGCGGGGGAGACCCAGTACTTC. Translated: CASHYRGGAGETQYF.

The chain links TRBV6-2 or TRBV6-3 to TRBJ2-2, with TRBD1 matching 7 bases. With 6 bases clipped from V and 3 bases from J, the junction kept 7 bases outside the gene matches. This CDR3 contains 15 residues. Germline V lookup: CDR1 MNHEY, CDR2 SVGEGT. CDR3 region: CASSPTGADTGELFF. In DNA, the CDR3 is TGTGCCAGCAGCCCTACAGGGGCGGACACCGGGGAGCTGTTTTTT.

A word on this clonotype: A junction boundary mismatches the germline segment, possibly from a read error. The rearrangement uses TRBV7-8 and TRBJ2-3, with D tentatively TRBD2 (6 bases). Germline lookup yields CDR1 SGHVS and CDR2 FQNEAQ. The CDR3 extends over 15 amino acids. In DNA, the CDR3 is TGTGCCGGGAGGTTAGTCGGGGGTGACCCAGATACCCAGTATTTT. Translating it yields CAGRLVGGDPDTQYF. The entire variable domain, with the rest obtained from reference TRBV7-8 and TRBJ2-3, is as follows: GAGVSQSPRYKVAKRGQDVALRCDPISGHVSLFWYQQALGQGPEFLTYFQNEAQLDKSGLPSDRFFAERPEGSVSTLKIQRTQQEDSAVYLCAGRLVGGDPDTQYFGPGTRLTVL.

The CDR3 bases are TGTGCCAGCAGGGAGGACAGGGTCGTGCATGAGCAGTTCTTC. It encodes CASREDRVVHEQFF. The chain couples TRBV6-1 to TRBJ2-1; 8 bases are a match to TRBD1. The CDR3 runs 14 residues. Germline V gene data show CDR1 as MNHNS and CDR2 as SASEGT. The trim removed 6 bases at V and 8 bases at J, leaving 9 bases unmatched.

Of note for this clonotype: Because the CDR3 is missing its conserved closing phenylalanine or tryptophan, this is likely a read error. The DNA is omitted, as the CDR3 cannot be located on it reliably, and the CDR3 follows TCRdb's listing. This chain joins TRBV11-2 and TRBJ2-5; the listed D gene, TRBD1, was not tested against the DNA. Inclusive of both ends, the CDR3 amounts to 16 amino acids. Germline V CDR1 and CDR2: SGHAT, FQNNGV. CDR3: CASSSRDRGLGETQHL.

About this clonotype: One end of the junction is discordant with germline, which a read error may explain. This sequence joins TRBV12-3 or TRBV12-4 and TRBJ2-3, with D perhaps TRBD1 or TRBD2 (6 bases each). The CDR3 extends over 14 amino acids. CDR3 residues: CASRRGGGTDTQYF. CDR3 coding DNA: TGTGCCAGCAGGCGAGGGGGAGGCACAGATACGCAGTATTTC.

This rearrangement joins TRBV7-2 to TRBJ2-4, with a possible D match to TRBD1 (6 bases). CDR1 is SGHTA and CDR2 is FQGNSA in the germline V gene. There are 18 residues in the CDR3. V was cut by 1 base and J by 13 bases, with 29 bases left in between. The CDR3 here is CASSLEVTGPRDKDTQYF. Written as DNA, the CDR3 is TGTGCCAGCAGCTTAGAGGTCACCGGGCCCAGGGACAAAGACACCCAGTACTTC.

CDR3 amino acids: CASAGNGGRAADTQYF. The CDR3 DNA follows: TGTGCCAGCGCGGGGAACGGGGGACGGGCCGCAGATACCCAGTACTTC. The V and J genes are TRBV6-1 and TRBJ2-5; a weak D match, TRBD2 (6 bases). CDR1 is MNHNS and CDR2 is SASEGT in the germline V gene. This CDR3 has 16 amino acids. V was trimmed by 8 bases and J by 8 bases, leaving 27 bases between them.

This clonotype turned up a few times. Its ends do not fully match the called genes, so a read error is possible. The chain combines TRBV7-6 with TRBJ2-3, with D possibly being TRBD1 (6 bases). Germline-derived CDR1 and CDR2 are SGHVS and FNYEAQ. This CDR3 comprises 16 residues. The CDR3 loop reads CASSVSGLGAKDTQYF. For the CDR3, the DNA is TGTGCCAGCAGCGTTTCGGGGCTGGGGGCCAAAGATACTCAGTATTTC.

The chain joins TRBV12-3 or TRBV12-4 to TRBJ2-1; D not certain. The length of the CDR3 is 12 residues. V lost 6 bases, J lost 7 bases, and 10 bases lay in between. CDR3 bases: TGTGCCAGCAGCCCCAACAGAAATGAGCAGTTCTTC. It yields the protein CASSPNRNEQFF.

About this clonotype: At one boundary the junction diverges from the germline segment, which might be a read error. As DNA, the CDR3 is TGTGCCAGCAGCCTCAAACTGGGGCTGTGGGCCAAAGATATGCAGTATTTT. Its protein is CASSLKLGLWAKDMQYF. The chain carries TRBV7-3 and TRBJ2-3; maybe TRBD1 (5 bases). This CDR3 region has 17 residues. The germline V gene encodes CDR1 SGHTA and CDR2 FQGTGA.

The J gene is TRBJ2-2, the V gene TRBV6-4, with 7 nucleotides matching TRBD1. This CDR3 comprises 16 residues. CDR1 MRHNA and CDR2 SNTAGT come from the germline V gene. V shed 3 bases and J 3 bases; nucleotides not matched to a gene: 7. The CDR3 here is CASSEKGQGDTGELFF. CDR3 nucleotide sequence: TGTGCCAGCAGTGAGAAGGGCCAGGGGGACACCGGGGAGCTGTTTTTT.

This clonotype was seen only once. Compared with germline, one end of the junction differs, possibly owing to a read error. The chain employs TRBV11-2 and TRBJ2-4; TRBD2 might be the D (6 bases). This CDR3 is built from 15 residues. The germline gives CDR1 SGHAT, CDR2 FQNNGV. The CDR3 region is CASSLGRGGQNIQYF. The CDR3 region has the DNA TGTGCCAGCAGCTTGGGCCGGGGAGGCCAAAATATTCAGTATTTC.

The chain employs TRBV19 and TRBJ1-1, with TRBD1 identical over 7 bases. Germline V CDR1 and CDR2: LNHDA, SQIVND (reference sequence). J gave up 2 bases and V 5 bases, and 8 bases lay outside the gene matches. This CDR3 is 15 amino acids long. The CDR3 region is CASSAYGTVNTEAFF. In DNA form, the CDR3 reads TGTGCCAGTAGTGCCTACGGGACAGTAAACACTGAAGCTTTCTTT.

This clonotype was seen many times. DNA of the CDR3: TGTGCCAGCAGTTTTAAGGGTCAGGGGTCCTACGAGCAGTACTTC. It translates to CASSFKGQGSYEQYF. V is TRBV12-3 or TRBV12-4 and J is TRBJ2-7, with D possibly being TRBD1 (6 bases). Trimming took 3 bases from V and 1 from J, leaving 13 bases between them. The CDR3 totals 15 residues.

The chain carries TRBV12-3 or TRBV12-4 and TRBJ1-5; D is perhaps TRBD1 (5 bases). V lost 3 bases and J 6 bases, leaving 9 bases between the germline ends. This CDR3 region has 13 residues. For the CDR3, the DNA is TGTGCCAGCAGTTTTGGCAGGGCTCAGCCCCAGCATTTT. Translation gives CASSFGRAQPQHF.

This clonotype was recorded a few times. CDR3 bases: TGTGCCAGCAGCTATAGGAGAGGTGGTTCAGATGAGCAGTTCTTC. Amino acids: CASSYRRGGSDEQFF. The chain recombines TRBV5-4 with TRBJ2-1; no reliable D call. The V gene's germline CDR1 is SGHNT and CDR2 YYREEE (reference sequence). V dropped 3 bases and J dropped 8 bases, with 18 bases sitting between them. The CDR3 loop spans 15 amino acids. Supplemented by reference TRBV5-4 and TRBJ2-1, the full variable domain reads ETGVTQSPTHLIKTRGQQVTLRCSSQSGHNTVSWYQQALGQGPQFIFQYYREEENGRGNFPPRFSGLQFPNYSSELNVNALELDDSALYLCASSYRRGGSDEQFFGPGTRLTVL.